This is a list of T cell receptor beta chains from one sample in a study of CXCR3-negative and CXCR3-positive naive CD8 T cells. TCRdb reanalyzed the 5' RACE reads, giving one entry per CDR3 protein sequence and no DNA. This sample contains around 110,000 distinct CDR3 sequences. Sequencing was carried out using naive CXCR3+ CD8+ T cells from blood. Receptors were obtained from a human donor in good health. Some clones in this sample may be carry-over from other donors' samples. The CDR3 runs from the conserved cysteine through the conserved F or W. The order of the fields is CDR3 length, J gene, V gene, CDR3 protein.

14 TRBJ2-7 TRBV28 CAIAGLYNTYEQYF
19 TRBJ2-6 TRBV9 CASSAIGSHTRSGANVLTF
13 TRBJ1-1 TRBV5-1 CASSFMKNTEAFF
13 TRBJ2-7 TRBV4-3 CASSRGLYYEQYF
14 TRBJ2-7 TRBV5-1 CASSLKGGPYEQYF
15 TRBJ2-7 TRBV9 CASSVGGLVSYEQYF
14 TRBJ1-2 TRBV7-2 CASSLADGNYGYTF
13 TRBJ2-1 TRBV6-1 CASSDLFHNEQFF
16 TRBJ2-1 TRBV7-6 CASSALGGQSYNEQFF
16 TRBJ2-1 TRBV6-2/TRBV6-3 CASSRGQVGTYNEQFF
13 TRBJ2-1 TRBV29-1 CSFPLAGGNEQFF
12 TRBJ2-3 TRBV20-1 CSALPSGDTQYF
15 TRBJ2-7 TRBV7-2 CASSPRAGGPYEQYF
16 TRBJ1-5 TRBV28 CASSFWGGNGNQPQHF
14 TRBJ2-7 TRBV29-1 CSVEFRDSNYEQYF
16 TRBJ1-1 TRBV7-9 CASSLMVRGLGTEAFF
14 TRBJ2-3 TRBV14 CASSQEVDSDTQYF
12 TRBJ2-7 TRBV5-1 CASRGLSYEQYF
13 TRBJ2-5 TRBV29-1 CSVEEQGLETQYF
13 TRBJ2-2 TRBV6-6 CATSSLEIGELFF
14 TRBJ1-5 TRBV6-6 CASSYGEGNQPQHF
15 TRBJ2-7 TRBV7-9 CASSLGSGGLYEQYF
15 TRBJ1-5 TRBV7-9 CASSLDPGIDQPQHF
13 TRBJ2-1 TRBV2 CASSEAGGAEQFF
14 TRBJ2-2 TRBV30 CAWSPLENTGELFF
15 TRBJ2-1 TRBV12-3/TRBV12-4 CASTTGQSSYNEQFF
15 TRBJ2-7 TRBV3-1 CASSQDFILGYEQYF
15 TRBJ2-5 TRBV4-3 CASSQGTDLQETQYF
16 TRBJ2-7 TRBV3-1 CASSTPAGGPTYEQYF
16 TRBJ1-1 TRBV3-1 CASSQEGWGMNTEAFF
16 TRBJ2-3 TRBV7-2 CASSLALGWSTDTQYF
15 TRBJ2-3 TRBV6-5 CASTPVQGKSTTQYF
13 TRBJ2-7 TRBV29-1 CSVVDSLLSEQYF
15 TRBJ1-5 TRBV28 CASNPGDLGNQPQHF
16 TRBJ1-2 TRBV6-5 CASSTRTGFVYYGYTF
12 TRBJ2-7 TRBV12-3/TRBV12-4 CASSRGDYEQYF
13 TRBJ1-2 TRBV6-6 CASSYPGRYGYTF
16 TRBJ2-1 TRBV20-1 CSARDLDGGAGNEQFF
14 TRBJ2-2 TRBV19 CASSMVADTGELFF
16 TRBJ2-1 TRBV18 CASSPPVSGITHEQFF
15 TRBJ2-7 TRBV28 CASSFRGISTYEQYF
13 TRBJ1-2 TRBV27 CASSPGTGSGYTF
14 TRBJ2-5 TRBV5-4 CASSLGPGEETQYF
13 TRBJ1-2 TRBV5-1 CASSLLGLDGYTF
16 TRBJ2-2 TRBV28 CASSLTGTEGTGELFF